Each of the 8 T cell receptor beta chains below was sequenced from the same sample in a study of blood T cell repertoires in COVID-19. Data came from immunoSEQ multiplex PCR; TCRdb stores just in-frame clones and leaves some out. The sample shows 45,000 to 55,000 clones, over 75% of them seen only once. Material for sequencing was peripheral blood. The origin of the receptors is a human donor in a cohort sampled during active COVID-19.

This clone has a single count. The V call is TRBV9, the J call TRBJ1-2; tentatively, D is TRBD1 (5 bases). V was clipped by 3 bases and J by 7 bases, with 10 bases between them. The CDR3 is made up of 12 amino acids. Germline lookup yields CDR1 SGDLS and CDR2 YYNGEE. DNA for the CDR3: TGTGCCAGCAGCGCACAGGTCGGTGGCTACACCTTC. Its translation: CASSAQVGGYTF.

V and J are TRBV5-4 and TRBJ2-5, with a possible D match to TRBD1 (7 bases). This CDR3 spans 15 amino acids. V was trimmed by 5 bases and J by 0 bases, leaving 14 bases between them. Germline-derived CDR1 and CDR2 are SGHNT and YYREEE (reference sequence). CDR3 nucleotide sequence: TGTGCCAGCAGTTTTTCAGGGGGGTACCAAGAGACCCAGTACTTC. It codes for CASSFSGGYQETQYF.

As to this clone: A read error may account for a junction end that differs from germline. This rearrangement joins TRBV2 to TRBJ1-2, with D perhaps TRBD1 (5 bases). This CDR3 has 13 amino acids. The germline CDR1 and CDR2 sequences are SNHLY and FYNNEI. CDR3 in DNA: TGTGCCAGCAATGAAGACAGTCGCTCGGGCTACACCTTC. Protein: CASNEDSRSGYTF.

The V call is TRBV4-1, the J call TRBJ2-3, with 11 nucleotides matching TRBD2. From germline, CDR1 is MGHRA and CDR2 YSYEKL. Trimming removed 1 base from V and 4 bases from J; junction bases left unmatched: 7. CDR3 length: 17 amino acids. The CDR3 coding sequence is TGCGCCAGCAGCCAAGCCCCTAGCGGGAGGATGGCAGATACGCAGTATTTT. This encodes CASSQAPSGRMADTQYF.

The V and J genes are TRBV18 and TRBJ2-3; 8 bases are shared with TRBD1. With V trimmed by 3 bases and J by 2 bases, 10 bases remained unmatched. The CDR3 sequence is 17 residues long. In germline, CDR1 is KGHSH, CDR2 LQKENI. The CDR3 is CASSPPTGDPFTDTQYF. CDR3 DNA: TGTGCCAGCTCACCCCCGACAGGGGACCCATTCACAGATACGCAGTATTTT.

V and J are TRBV7-9 and TRBJ2-7, with 10 bases lining up with TRBD1. CDR3 length: 16 amino acids. CDR1 is SEHNR and CDR2 is FQNEAQ in the germline V gene (reference sequence). The junction had 9 bases not matched to a gene; V was cut back by 6 bases and J by 1 base. The CDR3 is CASSPGRDRGSYEQYF. In nucleotides, the CDR3 is TGTGCCAGCAGTCCGGGCCGGGACAGGGGATCCTACGAGCAGTACTTC.

The gene calls are TRBV28 and TRBJ1-3; no definite D call. Trimming cost V 1 base and J 1 base, with 14 bases left between them. This CDR3 has 17 residues. From germline, CDR1 is MDHEN and CDR2 SYDVKM. This chain's CDR3 is CASSLFKLLWSGNTIYF. The CDR3 DNA is TGTGCCAGCAGTTTATTCAAGCTTTTGTGGTCTGGAAACACCATATATTTT.

This sequence joins TRBV3-1 (or the pseudogene TRBV3-2) and TRBJ2-2; D may be TRBD1 (5 bases). Germline CDR1 reads LGHDT; CDR2 reads YNNKEL (reference sequence). With 1 base removed from V and 5 bases from J, the gap between germline ends came to 11 bases. This CDR3 comprises 15 residues. CDR3 nucleotide sequence: TGTGCCAGCAGCCAAGGTTACAGGCGGACCGGGGAGCTGTTTTTT. The encoded protein is CASSQGYRRTGELFF.